This passage covers 15 T cell receptor beta chains from one sample sequenced in a study of T cells in Graves' hyperthyroidism and ophthalmopathy. Researchers amplified the TCR beta CDR3 regions from RNA transcripts. HTBI primers were the set used in a first-round RT-PCR of the TCR CDR3. TCRdb re-called the multiplex PCR reads with MiXCR, one entry per CDR3 protein. The sample lists about 660,000 distinct CDR3 sequences; just under 45% were seen once. Sequencing input: peripheral blood or thyroid tissue (not recorded which). The receptors were sampled from an adult man with Graves' disease, either hyperthyroidism or ophthalmopathy (not recorded which).

The chain joins TRBV29-1 to TRBJ1-4; maybe TRBD1 (5 bases). Deletions cut 5 bases from V and 4 bases from J, with 8 bases between. Germline V gives CDR1 SQVTM, CDR2 ANQGSEA. The CDR3 consists of 12 residues. The CDR3 DNA reads as TGCAGCGTTAGGGGCCTTAATGAAAAACTGTTTTTT. Translating gives CSVRGLNEKLFF.

The chain is built from TRBV29-1 and TRBJ1-2; 7 bases are a match to TRBD1. V lost 7 bases, J lost 7 bases, and 9 bases stayed unmatched. Germline values: CDR1 SQVTM, CDR2 ANQGSEA. This CDR3 comprises 12 residues. The CDR3 nucleotides read TGCAGCGCATTGACAGGGACCGGTGGCTACACCTTC. This translates into CSALTGTGGYTF.

This clonotype appeared a few times. The rearrangement uses TRBV6-1 and TRBJ1-5; 9 nucleotides agree with TRBD1. J lost 4 bases, V lost 1 base, and 2 bases had no gene match. The CDR3 runs 15 residues. Germline assignment: CDR1 MNHNS and CDR2 SASEGT. DNA of the CDR3: TGTGCCAGCAGTGAAGGAGGGACAGGGAATCAGCCCCAGCATTTT. Its translation: CASSEGGTGNQPQHF.

This CDR3 reads CASSFRAGGHYEQYF. Written as DNA, the CDR3 is TGTGCCAGCAGTTTTCGGGCGGGGGGGCACTACGAGCAGTACTTC. V gene TRBV12-3 or TRBV12-4 combines with J gene TRBJ2-7, with 9 nucleotides matching TRBD2. CDR3 length: 15 residues. Trimming at V came to 3 bases and at J to 3 bases, leaving 6 bases not matched to a gene.

V and J are TRBV7-2 and TRBJ2-5; no reliable D call. Germline V gene data show CDR1 as SGHTA and CDR2 as FQGNSA. V gave up 3 bases and J gave up 2 bases, with 13 bases separating them. This CDR3 contains 15 residues. The CDR3 DNA reads TGTGCCAGCAGCTTTAGGTCGGAGTCTCAAGAGACCCAGTACTTC. Residues: CASSFRSESQETQYF.

In its sample, this clonotype was seen a few times. The rearrangement uses TRBV6-5 and TRBJ1-5; tentative D call: TRBD1 (6 bases). The CDR3 consists of 16 residues. Trimming removed 6 bases from V and 4 bases from J, with 19 bases in between. The V gene's germline CDR1 is MNHEY and CDR2 SVGAGI. The CDR3 sequence: CASRQDRDIKNQPQHF. CDR3 coding DNA: TGTGCCAGCAGACAGGACCGGGACATCAAGAATCAGCCCCAGCATTTT.

This clonotype was seen many times. This chain joins TRBV7-9 and TRBJ2-7; D call uncertain. The CDR3 extends over 15 amino acids. Between the trimmed V and J ends, which lost 5 bases and 5 bases, there was a span of 19 bases. The germline CDR1 and CDR2 sequences are SEHNR and FQNEAQ (reference sequence). The CDR3 DNA is TGTGCCAGCAGCACGCAGATTGGTAGTCTCGACGAGCAGTACTTC. Translated, it gives CASSTQIGSLDEQYF.

The CDR3 nucleotides read TGTGCCAGCAGTGCCTCAGGGGAAAAACTGTTTTTT. This sequence encodes CASSASGEKLFF. The rearrangement links TRBV6-4 to TRBJ1-4; maybe TRBD1 (5 bases). V lost 4 bases to trimming and J lost 8 bases, with 8 bases between them. Germline V gene sequence: CDR1 MRHNA, CDR2 SNTAGT. The CDR3 covers 12 residues.

V gene TRBV7-9 combines with J gene TRBJ1-1; D is undetermined. Germline values: CDR1 SEHNR, CDR2 FQNEAQ (reference sequence). The CDR3 covers 13 residues. V was clipped by 4 bases and J by 5 bases, with 11 bases between them. In DNA form, the CDR3 reads TGTGCCAGCAGCTACCGAGGGATAACTGAAGCTTTCTTT. It is translated as CASSYRGITEAFF.

This clonotype showed up just once. V usage is TRBV10-3 and J usage is TRBJ2-5; D is possibly TRBD1 (5 bases). V lost 3 bases, J lost 8 bases, and 7 bases lay in between. The CDR3 consists of 11 residues. The germline V gene encodes CDR1 ENHRY and CDR2 SYGVKD. The CDR3 region has the DNA TGTGCCATCAGTGAAGACAGCACCCAGTACTTC. This codes for CAISEDSTQYF.

In this sample, this clonotype turned up once. The chain recombines TRBV2 with TRBJ2-7; 8 nucleotides align to TRBD1. CDR3 length: 14 amino acids. Germline assignment: CDR1 SNHLY and CDR2 FYNNEI. V dropped 5 bases and J dropped 4; count of bases not matched to a gene: 7. DNA of the CDR3: TGTGCCAGCAGTTGGGGACAGGATAGTTACGAGCAGTACTTC. This gives the protein CASSWGQDSYEQYF. The full variable domain, in which reference TRBV2 and TRBJ2-7 provide the parts outside the CDR3, is EPEVTQTPSHQVTQMGQEVILRCVPISNHLYFYWYRQILGQKVEFLVSFYNNEISEKSEIFDDQFSVERPDGSNFTLKIRSTKLEDSAMYFCASSWGQDSYEQYFGPGTRLTVT.

This clonotype was counted only a few times. The J gene is TRBJ1-1, the V gene TRBV20-1; 8 bases match TRBD1. Per germline, CDR1 DFQATT and CDR2 SNEGSKA (reference sequence). Losses at the gene ends were 4 bases for V and 4 bases for J; bases not matched to a gene: 11. The CDR3 is made up of 15 amino acids. CDR3 protein: CSANPGTGITTEAFF. As DNA, the CDR3 is TGCAGTGCTAACCCCGGGACAGGCATTACCACTGAAGCTTTCTTT.

This clonotype was picked up many times. This rearrangement joins TRBV5-1 to TRBJ1-1, with no clear D. The germline V gene encodes CDR1 SGHRS and CDR2 YFSETQ. Trimming took off 5 bases at V and 1 base at J, with 15 bases between the two ends. The CDR3 is 15 residues long. The CDR3 region has the DNA TGCGCCAGCAGTCCGGAGGGAGGACCGAACACTGAAGCTTTCTTT. Translation gives CASSPEGGPNTEAFF.

CDR3 amino acids: CATRSGSGNTIYF. Here the CDR3 DNA reads TGTGCCACCCGATCGGGATCTGGAAACACCATATATTTT. The chain has TRBV10-3 and TRBJ1-3; no reliable D call. V was cut by 10 bases and J by 1 base, with 11 bases left in between. The CDR3 spans 13 residues. Germline V lookup: CDR1 ENHRY, CDR2 SYGVKD.

The gene calls are TRBV2 and TRBJ1-2; 7 bases line up with TRBD1. The CDR3 length is 13 residues. The J segment lost 7 bases and the V segment lost 5 bases, leaving 7 bases of the junction unmatched. The germline gives CDR1 SNHLY, CDR2 FYNNEI. This CDR3 is CASSYRTGSGYTF. As DNA, the CDR3 is TGTGCCAGCAGTTATCGGACAGGCTCTGGCTACACCTTC.